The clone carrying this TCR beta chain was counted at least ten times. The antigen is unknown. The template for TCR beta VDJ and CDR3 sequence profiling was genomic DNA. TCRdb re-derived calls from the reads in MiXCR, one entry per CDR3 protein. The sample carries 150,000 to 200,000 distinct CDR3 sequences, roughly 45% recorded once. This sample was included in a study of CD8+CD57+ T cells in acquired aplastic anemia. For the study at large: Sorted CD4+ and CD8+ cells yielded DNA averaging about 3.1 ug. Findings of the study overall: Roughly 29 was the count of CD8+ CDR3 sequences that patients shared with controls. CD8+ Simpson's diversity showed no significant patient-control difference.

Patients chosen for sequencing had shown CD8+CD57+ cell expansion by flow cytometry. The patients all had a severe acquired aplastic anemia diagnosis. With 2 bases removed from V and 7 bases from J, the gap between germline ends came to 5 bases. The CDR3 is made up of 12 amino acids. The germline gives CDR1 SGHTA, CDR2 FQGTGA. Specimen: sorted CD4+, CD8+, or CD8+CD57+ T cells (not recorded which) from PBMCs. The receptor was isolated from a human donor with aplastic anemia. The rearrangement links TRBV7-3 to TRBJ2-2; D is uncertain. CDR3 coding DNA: TGTGCCAGCAGCTTATCCAGCGGGGAGCTGTTTTTT. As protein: CASSLSSGELFF.